This T cell receptor beta chain was recorded in a study of blood T cell repertoires in COVID-19. Sequencing was performed with immunoSEQ multiplex PCR; in TCRdb, only in-frame clones are kept and a portion is missing. The table includes 60,000 to 75,000 clones, more than 75% detected once. After removal of 0 bases from V and 4 bases from J, the junction contained 5 bases not matched to a gene. CDR1 SGHTA and CDR2 FQGTGA come from the germline V gene. There are 17 residues in the CDR3. The chain joins TRBV7-3 to TRBJ1-3, with 11 bases matching TRBD1. The source material was peripheral blood. The receptor's source is a woman aged 80 or over with acute or convalescent COVID-19. The chain's CDR3 is CASSLTPGQGDGNTIYF. DNA for the CDR3: TGTGCCAGCAGCTTAACCCCGGGACAGGGGGACGGAAACACCATATATTTT.